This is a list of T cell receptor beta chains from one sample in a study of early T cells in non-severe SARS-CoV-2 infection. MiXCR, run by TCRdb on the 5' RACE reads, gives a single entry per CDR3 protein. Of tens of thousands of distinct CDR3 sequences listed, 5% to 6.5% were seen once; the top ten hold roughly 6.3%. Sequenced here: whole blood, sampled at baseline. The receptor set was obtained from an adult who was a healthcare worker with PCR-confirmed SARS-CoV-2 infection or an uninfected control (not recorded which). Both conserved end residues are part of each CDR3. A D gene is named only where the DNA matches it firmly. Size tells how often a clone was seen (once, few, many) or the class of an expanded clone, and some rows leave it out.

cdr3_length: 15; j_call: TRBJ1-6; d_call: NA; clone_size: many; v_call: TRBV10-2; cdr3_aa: CASSPGSSYNSPLHF; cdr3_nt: TGCGCCAGCAGCCCCGGGAGCTCCTATAATTCACCCCTCCACTTT
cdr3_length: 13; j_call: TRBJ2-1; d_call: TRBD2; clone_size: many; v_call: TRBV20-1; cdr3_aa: CSALAGGYNEQFF; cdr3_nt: TGCAGTGCCCTAGCGGGAGGGTACAATGAGCAGTTCTTC
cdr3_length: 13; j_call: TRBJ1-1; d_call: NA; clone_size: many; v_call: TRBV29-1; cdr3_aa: CSVKNRFDTEAFF; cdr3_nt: TGCAGCGTTAAGAACAGGTTTGACACTGAAGCTTTCTTT
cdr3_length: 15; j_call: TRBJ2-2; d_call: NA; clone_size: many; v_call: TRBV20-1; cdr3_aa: CSAREQGRNTGELFF; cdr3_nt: TGCAGTGCTAGAGAACAGGGCAGGAACACCGGGGAGCTGTTTTTT
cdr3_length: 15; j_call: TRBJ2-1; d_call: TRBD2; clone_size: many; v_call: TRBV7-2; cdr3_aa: CASSPTSGRGNEQFF; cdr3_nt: TGTGCCAGCAGCCCGACTAGCGGGAGGGGCAATGAGCAGTTCTTC
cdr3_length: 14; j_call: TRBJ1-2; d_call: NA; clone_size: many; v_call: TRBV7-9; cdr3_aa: CASSGSRAHYGYTF; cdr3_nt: TGTGCCAGCAGCGGCAGCCGGGCCCACTATGGCTACACCTTC
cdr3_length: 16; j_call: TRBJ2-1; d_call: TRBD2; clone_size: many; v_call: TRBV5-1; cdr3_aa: CASSLSLAGSYNEQFF; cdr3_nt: TGCGCCAGCAGCTTGAGTCTAGCGGGATCCTACAATGAGCAGTTCTTC
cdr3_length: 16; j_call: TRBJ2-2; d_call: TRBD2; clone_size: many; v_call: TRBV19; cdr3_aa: CASSILGGSVPGELFF; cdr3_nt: TGTGCCAGTAGTATCCTGGGCGGGAGTGTGCCCGGGGAGCTGTTTTTT
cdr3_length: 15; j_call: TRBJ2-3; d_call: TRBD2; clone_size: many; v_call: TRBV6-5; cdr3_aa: CASSRSGKNTDTQYF; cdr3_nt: TGTGCCAGCAGCCGAAGCGGGAAGAACACAGATACGCAGTATTTT
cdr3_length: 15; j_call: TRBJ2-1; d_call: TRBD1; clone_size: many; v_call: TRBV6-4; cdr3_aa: CASSVDRISHNEQFF; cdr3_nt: TGTGCCAGCAGCGTGGACAGGATTTCGCACAATGAGCAGTTCTTC
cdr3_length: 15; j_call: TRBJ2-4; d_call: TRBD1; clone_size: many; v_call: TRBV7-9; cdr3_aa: CASSLQGADKNIQYF; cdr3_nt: TGTGCCAGCAGCTTACAGGGGGCGGACAAAAACATTCAGTACTTC
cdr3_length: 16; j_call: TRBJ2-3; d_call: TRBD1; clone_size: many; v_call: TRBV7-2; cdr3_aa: CASSSRQGGHTDTQYF; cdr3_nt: TGTGCCAGCAGCTCAAGACAGGGGGGACACACAGATACGCAGTATTTT
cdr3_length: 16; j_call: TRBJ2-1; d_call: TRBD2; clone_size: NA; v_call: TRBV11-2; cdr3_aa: CASSPFSGSSYNEQFF; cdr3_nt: TGTGCCAGCAGCCCATTTAGCGGGAGCAGCTACAATGAGCAGTTCTTC
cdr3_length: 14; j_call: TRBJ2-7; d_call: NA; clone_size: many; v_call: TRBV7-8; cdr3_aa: CASSFTRGPYEQYF; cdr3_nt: TGTGCCAGCAGCTTCACGAGGGGACCCTACGAGCAGTACTTC
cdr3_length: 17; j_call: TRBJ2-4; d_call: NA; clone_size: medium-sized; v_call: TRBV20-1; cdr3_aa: CSARDRPGAGGKNIQYF; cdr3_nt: TGCAGTGCTAGAGATAGGCCCGGGGCCGGCGGCAAAAACATTCAGTACTTC
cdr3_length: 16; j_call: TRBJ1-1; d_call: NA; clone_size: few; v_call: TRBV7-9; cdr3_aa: CASSLVLRDVNTEAFF; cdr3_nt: TGTGCCAGCAGCTTAGTTTTGCGGGATGTGAACACTGAAGCTTTCTTT
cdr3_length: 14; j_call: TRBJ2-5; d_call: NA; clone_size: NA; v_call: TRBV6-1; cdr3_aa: CASRETGRQETQYF; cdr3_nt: TGTGCCAGCAGAGAGACAGGGAGGCAAGAGACCCAGTACTTC
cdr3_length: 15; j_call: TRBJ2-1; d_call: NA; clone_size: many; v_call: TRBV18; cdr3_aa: CASSSTGNSYNEQFF; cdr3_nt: TGTGCCAGCTCATCGACAGGAAACTCCTACAATGAGCAGTTCTTC
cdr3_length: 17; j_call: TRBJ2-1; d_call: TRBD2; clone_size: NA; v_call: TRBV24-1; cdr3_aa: CATSDLPTSGDTNEQFF; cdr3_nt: TGTGCCACCAGTGATTTGCCGACTAGCGGGGATACCAATGAGCAGTTCTTC
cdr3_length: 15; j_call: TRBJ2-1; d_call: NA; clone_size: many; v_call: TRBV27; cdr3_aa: CASTHRAPSYNEQFF; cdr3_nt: TGTGCCAGCACCCACAGGGCCCCATCCTACAATGAGCAGTTCTTC
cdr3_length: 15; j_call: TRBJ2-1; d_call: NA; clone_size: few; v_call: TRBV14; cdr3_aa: CASSPAVGPYNEQFF; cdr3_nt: TGTGCCAGCAGCCCCGCCGTTGGTCCCTACAATGAGCAGTTCTTC
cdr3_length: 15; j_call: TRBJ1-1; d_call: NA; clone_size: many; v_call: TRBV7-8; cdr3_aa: CASSLTRPGSTEAFF; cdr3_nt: TGTGCCAGCAGCTTAACCCGGCCAGGGAGCACTGAAGCTTTCTTT
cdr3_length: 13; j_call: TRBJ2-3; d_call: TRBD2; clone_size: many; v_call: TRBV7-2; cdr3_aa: CASTPYVLAGGNF; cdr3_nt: TGTGCCAGCACCCCGTACGTACTAGCGGGAGGAAATTTT
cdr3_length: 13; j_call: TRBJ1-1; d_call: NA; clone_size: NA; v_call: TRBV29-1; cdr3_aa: CSVAASLNTEAFF; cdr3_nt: TGCAGCGTCGCTGCGTCATTGAACACTGAAGCTTTCTTT
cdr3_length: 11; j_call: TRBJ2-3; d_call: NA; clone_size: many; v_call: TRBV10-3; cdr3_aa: CAISEADTQYF; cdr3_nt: TGTGCCATCAGTGAAGCAGATACGCAGTATTTT
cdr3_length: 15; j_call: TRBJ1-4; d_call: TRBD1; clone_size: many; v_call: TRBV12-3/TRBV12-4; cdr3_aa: CASSSLQGYGEKLFF; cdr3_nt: TGTGCCAGCAGTTCGTTACAGGGGTACGGTGAAAAACTGTTTTTT
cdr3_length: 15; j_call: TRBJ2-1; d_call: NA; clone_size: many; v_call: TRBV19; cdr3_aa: CASSMEGETYNEQFF; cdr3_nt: TGTGCCAGTAGTATGGAAGGAGAAACCTACAATGAGCAGTTCTTC
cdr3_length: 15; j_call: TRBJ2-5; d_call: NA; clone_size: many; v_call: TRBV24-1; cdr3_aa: CATSAASWDSETQYF; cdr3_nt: TGTGCCACCAGTGCTGCGAGTTGGGATTCAGAGACCCAGTACTTC
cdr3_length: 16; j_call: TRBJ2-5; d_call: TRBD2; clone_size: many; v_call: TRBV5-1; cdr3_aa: CASSLRTSGRQETQYF; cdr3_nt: TGCGCCAGCAGCTTGCGGACTAGCGGGCGTCAAGAGACCCAGTACTTC
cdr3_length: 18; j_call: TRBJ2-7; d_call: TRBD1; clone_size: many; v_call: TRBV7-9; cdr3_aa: CASSPPGQGAYDSYEQYF; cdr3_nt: TGTGCCAGCAGCCCCCCGGGACAGGGGGCTTACGACTCCTACGAGCAGTACTTC
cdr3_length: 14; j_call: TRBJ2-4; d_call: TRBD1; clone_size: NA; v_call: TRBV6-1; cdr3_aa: CASSHRGAKNIQYF; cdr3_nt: TGTGCCAGCAGTCACAGGGGTGCCAAAAACATTCAGTACTTC
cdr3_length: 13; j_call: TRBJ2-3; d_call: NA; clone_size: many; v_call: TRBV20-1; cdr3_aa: CSARGQGKSSQYF; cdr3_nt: TGCAGTGCTAGAGGTCAAGGGAAGAGTTCGCAGTATTTT
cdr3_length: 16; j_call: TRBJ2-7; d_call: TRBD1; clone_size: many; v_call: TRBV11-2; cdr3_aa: CASSLGPGQGKYEQYF; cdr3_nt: TGTGCCAGCAGCTTAGGGCCGGGACAGGGAAAGTACGAGCAGTACTTC
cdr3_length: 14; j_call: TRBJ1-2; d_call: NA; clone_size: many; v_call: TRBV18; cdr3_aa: CASSPVDLNYGYTF; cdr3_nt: TGTGCCAGCTCACCGGTCGATCTAAACTATGGCTACACCTTC
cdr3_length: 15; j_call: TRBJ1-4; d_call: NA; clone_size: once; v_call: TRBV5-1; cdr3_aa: CASSLRQAIDEKLFF; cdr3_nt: TGCGCCAGCAGCTTACGACAGGCGATTGATGAAAAACTGTTTTTT
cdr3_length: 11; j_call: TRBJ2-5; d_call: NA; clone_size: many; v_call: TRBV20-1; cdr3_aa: CSATPQETQYF; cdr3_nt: TGCAGTGCTACCCCGCAAGAGACCCAGTACTTC
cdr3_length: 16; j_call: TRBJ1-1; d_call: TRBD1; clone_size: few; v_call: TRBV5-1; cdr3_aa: CASSLGEGAVNTEAFF; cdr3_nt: TGCGCCAGCAGCTTGGGAGAGGGGGCCGTGAACACTGAAGCTTTCTTT
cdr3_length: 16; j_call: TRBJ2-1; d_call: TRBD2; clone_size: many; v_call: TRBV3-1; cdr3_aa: CASSLLAGVRSNEQFF; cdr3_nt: TGTGCCAGCAGCCTTTTAGCGGGAGTTAGGTCCAATGAGCAGTTCTTC
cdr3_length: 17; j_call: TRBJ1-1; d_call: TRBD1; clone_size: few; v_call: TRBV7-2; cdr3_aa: CASSYSRVGTGRPEAFF; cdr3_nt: TGTGCCAGCAGCTATTCCCGTGTTGGGACAGGGAGACCTGAAGCTTTCTTT
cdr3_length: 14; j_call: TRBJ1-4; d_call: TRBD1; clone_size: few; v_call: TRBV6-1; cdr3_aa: CASSMGQGFEKLFF; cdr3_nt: TGTGCCAGCAGTATGGGACAGGGGTTTGAAAAACTGTTTTTT
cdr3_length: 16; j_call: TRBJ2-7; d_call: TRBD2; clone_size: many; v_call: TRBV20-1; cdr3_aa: CGAQPGLDTSSYEQYF; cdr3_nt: TGCGGTGCCCAACCTGGACTAGACACCAGCTCCTACGAGCAGTACTTC
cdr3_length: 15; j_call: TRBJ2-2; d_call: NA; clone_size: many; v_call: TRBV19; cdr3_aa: CASSISSANTGELFF; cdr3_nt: TGTGCCAGTAGTATCTCCAGCGCGAACACCGGGGAGCTGTTTTTT
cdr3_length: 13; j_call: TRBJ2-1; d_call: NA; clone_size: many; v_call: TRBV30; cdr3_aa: CAWSTLSYNEQFF; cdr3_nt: TGTGCCTGGTCGACACTCTCCTACAATGAGCAGTTCTTC
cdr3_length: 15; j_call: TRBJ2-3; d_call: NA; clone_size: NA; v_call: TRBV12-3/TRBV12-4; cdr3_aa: CASSHTGTDTDTQYF; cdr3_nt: TGTGCCAGCAGCCATACCGGGACCGACACAGATACGCAGTATTTT
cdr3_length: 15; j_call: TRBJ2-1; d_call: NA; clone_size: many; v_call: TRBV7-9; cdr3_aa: CASSLVRHSYNEQFF; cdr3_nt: TGTGCCAGCAGCTTAGTCAGACACTCCTACAATGAGCAGTTCTTC
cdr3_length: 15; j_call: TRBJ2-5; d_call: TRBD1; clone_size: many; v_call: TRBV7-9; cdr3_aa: CASSLGTGESGTQYF; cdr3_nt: TGTGCCAGCAGCTTAGGGACAGGGGAATCCGGGACCCAGTACTTC
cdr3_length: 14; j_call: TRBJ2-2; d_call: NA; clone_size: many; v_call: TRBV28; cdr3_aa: CASSSRLSTGELFF; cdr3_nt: TGTGCCAGCAGTTCACGACTGAGCACCGGGGAGCTGTTTTTT
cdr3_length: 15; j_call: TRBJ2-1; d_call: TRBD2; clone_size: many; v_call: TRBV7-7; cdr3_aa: CASSDLAGGDNEQFF; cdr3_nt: TGTGCCAGCAGCGACCTAGCGGGAGGAGACAATGAGCAGTTCTTC
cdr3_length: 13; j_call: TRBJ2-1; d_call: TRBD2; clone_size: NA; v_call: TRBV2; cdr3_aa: CASSLAGGSEQFF; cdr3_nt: TGTGCCAGTTCACTAGCGGGAGGGAGTGAGCAGTTCTTC
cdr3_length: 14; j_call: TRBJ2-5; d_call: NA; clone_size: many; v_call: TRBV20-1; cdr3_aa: CSARGWAVQETQYF; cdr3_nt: TGCAGTGCTAGAGGTTGGGCAGTCCAAGAGACCCAGTACTTC
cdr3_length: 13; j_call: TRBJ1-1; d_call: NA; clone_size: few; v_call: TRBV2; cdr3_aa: CASKGSMNTEAFF; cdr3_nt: TGTGCCAGCAAGGGATCCATGAACACTGAAGCTTTCTTT
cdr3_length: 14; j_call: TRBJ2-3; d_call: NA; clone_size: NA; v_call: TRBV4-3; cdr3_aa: CASSQGYRTDTQYF; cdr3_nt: TGCGCCAGCAGCCAAGGCTACCGCACAGATACGCAGTATTTT
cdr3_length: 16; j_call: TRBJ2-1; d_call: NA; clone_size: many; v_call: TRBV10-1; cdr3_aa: CASSGLSTTTHNEQFF; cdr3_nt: TGCGCCAGCAGTGGATTGTCGACTACGACTCACAATGAGCAGTTCTTC
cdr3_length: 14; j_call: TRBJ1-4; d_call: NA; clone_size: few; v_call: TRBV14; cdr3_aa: CASSQGRINEKLFF; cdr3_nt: TGTGCCAGCAGCCAGGGACGGATCAATGAAAAACTGTTTTTT
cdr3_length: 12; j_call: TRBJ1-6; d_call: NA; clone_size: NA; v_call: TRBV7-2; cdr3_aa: CASSPYNSPLHF; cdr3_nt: TGTGCCAGCAGCCCGTATAATTCACCCCTCCACTTT
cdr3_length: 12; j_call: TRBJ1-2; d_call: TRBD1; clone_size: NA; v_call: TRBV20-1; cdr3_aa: CSARRTGDGYTF; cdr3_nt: TGCAGTGCTAGAAGGACAGGGGATGGCTACACCTTC
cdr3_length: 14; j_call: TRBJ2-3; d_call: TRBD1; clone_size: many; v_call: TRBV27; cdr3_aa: CASTRQGNTDTQYF; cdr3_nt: TGTGCCAGCACCAGACAGGGGAACACAGATACGCAGTATTTT